This T cell receptor beta chain was found in a study of blood T cell repertoires in COVID-19. Study-wide context: Samples representing acute and convalescent COVID-19 were sourced from the United States, Italy and Spain. T cells, B-cell-depleted T cells, or PBMCs provided the cDNA or gDNA that served as material.

The germline V gene has CDR1 LNHDA and CDR2 SQIVND (reference sequence). The CDR3 consists of 15 residues. V shed 3 bases and J 6 bases; nucleotides not matched to a gene: 6. The repertoire was sequenced with immunoSEQ multiplex PCR; TCRdb's copy has only in-frame clones and lacks some. This table has some 210,000 clones, about 86% appearing once. The chain combines TRBV19 with TRBJ1-1, with 11 bases identical to TRBD1. Sample: peripheral blood. This receptor was identified in a man aged 45 to 65 with active or convalescent COVID-19. CDR3 in amino acids: CASSIPGQGVPEAFF. The CDR3 bases are TGTGCCAGTAGTATTCCGGGACAGGGGGTCCCTGAAGCTTTCTTT.